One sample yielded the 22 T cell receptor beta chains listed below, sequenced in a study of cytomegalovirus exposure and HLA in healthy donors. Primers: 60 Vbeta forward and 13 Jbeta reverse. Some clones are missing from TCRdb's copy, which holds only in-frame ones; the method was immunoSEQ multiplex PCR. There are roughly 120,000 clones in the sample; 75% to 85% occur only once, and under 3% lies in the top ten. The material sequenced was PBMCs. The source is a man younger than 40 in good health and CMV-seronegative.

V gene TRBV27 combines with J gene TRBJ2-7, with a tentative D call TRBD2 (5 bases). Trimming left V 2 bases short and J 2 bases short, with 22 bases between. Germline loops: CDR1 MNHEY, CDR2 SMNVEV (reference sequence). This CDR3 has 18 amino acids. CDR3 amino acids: CASSLGVSDPENTYEQYF. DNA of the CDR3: TGTGCCAGCAGTTTAGGTGTTAGCGACCCGGAGAATACCTACGAGCAGTACTTC.

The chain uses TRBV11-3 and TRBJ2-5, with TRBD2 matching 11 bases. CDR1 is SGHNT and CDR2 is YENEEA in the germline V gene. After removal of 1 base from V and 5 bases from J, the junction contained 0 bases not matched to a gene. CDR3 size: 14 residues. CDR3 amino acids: CASSLGLAGETQYF. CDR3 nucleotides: TGTGCCAGCAGCTTAGGACTAGCGGGGGAGACCCAGTACTTC.

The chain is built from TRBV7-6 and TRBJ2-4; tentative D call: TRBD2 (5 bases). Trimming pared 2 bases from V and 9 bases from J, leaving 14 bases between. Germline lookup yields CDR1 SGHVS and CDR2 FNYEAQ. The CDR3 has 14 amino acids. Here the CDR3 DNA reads TGTGCCAGCAGCTTATCGGGTGGACTCTCCATTCAGTACTTC. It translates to CASSLSGGLSIQYF. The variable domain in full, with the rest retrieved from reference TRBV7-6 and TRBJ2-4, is GAGVSQSPRYKVTKRGQDVALRCDPISGHVSLYWYRQALGQGPEFLTYFNYEAQQDKSGLPNDRFSAERPEGSISTLTIQRTEQRDSAMYRCASSLSGGLSIQYFGAGTRLSVL.

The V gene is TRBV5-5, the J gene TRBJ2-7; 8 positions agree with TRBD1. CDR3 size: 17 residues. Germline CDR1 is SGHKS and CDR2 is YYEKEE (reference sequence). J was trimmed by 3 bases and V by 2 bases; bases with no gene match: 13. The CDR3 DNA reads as TGTGCCAGCAGCTTAGACAGGGGAACCGACTTGAACTACGAGCAGTACTTC. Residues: CASSLDRGTDLNYEQYF. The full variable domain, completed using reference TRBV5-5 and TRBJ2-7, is DAGVTQSPTHLIKTRGQQVTLRCSPISGHKSVSWYQQVLGQGPQFIFQYYEKEERGRGNFPDRFSARQFPNYSSELNVNALLLGDSALYLCASSLDRGTDLNYEQYFGPGTRLTVT.

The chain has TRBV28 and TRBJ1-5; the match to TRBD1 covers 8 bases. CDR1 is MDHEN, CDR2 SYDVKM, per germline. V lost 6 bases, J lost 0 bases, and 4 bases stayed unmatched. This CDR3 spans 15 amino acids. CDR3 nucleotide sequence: TGTGCCAGCAGACCGGGACAGGATAGCAATCAGCCCCAGCATTTT. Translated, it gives CASRPGQDSNQPQHF.

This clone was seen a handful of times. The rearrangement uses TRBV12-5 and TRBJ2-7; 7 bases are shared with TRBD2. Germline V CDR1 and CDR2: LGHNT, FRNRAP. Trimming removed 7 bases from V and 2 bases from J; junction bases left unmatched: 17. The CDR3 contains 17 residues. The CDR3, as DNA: TGTGCTAGTGAGGGCCTTACGTTACAGCGGGGAGCCTACGAGCAGTACTTC. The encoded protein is CASEGLTLQRGAYEQYF.

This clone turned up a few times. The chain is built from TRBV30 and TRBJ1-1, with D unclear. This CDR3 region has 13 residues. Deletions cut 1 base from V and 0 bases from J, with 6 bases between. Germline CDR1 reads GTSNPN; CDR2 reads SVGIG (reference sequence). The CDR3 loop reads CAWSGNVNTEAFF. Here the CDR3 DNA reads TGTGCCTGGAGTGGTAATGTGAACACTGAAGCTTTCTTT.

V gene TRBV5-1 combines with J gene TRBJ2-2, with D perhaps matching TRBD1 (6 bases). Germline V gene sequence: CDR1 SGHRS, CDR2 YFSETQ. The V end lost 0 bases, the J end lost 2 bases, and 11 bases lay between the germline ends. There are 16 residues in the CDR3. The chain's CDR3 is CASSLGGTKNTGELFF. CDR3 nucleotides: TGCGCCAGCAGCTTGGGTGGGACAAAAAACACCGGGGAGCTGTTTTTT.

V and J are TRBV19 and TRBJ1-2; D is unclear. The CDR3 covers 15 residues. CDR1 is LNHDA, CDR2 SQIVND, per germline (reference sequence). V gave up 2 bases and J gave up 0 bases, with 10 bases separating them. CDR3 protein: CASSIRERSNYGYTF. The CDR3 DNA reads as TGTGCCAGTAGTATAAGGGAGAGATCTAACTATGGCTACACCTTC.

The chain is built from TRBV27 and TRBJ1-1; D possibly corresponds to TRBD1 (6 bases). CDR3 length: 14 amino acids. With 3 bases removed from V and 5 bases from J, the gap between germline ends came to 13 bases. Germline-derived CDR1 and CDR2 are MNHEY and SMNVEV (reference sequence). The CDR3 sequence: CASSFRGLMTEAFF. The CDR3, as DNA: TGTGCCAGCAGTTTTAGGGGGTTGATGACTGAAGCTTTCTTT.

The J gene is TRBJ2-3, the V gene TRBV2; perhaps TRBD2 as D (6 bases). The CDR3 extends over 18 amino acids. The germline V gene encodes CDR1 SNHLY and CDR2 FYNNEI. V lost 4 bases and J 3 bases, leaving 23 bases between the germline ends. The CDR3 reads CASSGMYLGGTNTDTQYF. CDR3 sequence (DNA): TGTGCCAGCAGTGGAATGTACCTAGGCGGGACGAATACAGATACGCAGTATTTT.

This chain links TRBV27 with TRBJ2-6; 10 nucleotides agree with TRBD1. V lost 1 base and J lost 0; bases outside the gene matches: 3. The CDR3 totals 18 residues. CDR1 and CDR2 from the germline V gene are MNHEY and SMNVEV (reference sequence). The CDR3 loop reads CASSLYGQGVSGANVLTF. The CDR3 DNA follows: TGTGCCAGCAGTTTATACGGACAGGGGGTCTCTGGGGCCAACGTCCTGACTTTC. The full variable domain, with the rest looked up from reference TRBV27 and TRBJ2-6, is EAQVTQNPRYLITVTGKKLTVTCSQNMNHEYMSWYRQDPGLGLRQIYYSMNVEVTDKGDVPEGYKVSRKEKRNFPLILESPSPNQTSLYFCASSLYGQGVSGANVLTFGAGSRLTVL.

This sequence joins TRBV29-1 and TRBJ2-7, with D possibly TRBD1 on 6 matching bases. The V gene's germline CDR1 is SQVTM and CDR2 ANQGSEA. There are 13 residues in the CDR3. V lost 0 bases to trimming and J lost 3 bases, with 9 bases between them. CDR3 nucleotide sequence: TGCAGCGTTGAAGACAGGGGAAGCTACGAGCAGTACTTC. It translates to CSVEDRGSYEQYF.

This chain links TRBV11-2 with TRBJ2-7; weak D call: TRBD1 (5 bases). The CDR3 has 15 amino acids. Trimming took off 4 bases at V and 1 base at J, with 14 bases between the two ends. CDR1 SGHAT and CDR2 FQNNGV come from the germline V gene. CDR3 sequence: CASSYQGWESYEQYF. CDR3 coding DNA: TGTGCCAGCAGCTATCAGGGATGGGAATCCTACGAGCAGTACTTC. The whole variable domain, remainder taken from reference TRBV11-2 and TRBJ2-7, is EAGVAQSPRYKIIEKRQSVAFWCNPISGHATLYWYQQILGQGPKLLIQFQNNGVVDDSQLPKDRFSAERLKGVDSTLKIQPAKLEDSAVYLCASSYQGWESYEQYFGPGTRLTVT.

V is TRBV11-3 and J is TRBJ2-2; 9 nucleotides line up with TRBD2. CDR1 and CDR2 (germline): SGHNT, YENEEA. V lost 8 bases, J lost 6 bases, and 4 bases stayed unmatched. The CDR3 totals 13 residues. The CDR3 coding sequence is TGTGCCAGCGGGGTAGCGGGAGCCGGGGAGCTGTTTTTT. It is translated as CASGVAGAGELFF.

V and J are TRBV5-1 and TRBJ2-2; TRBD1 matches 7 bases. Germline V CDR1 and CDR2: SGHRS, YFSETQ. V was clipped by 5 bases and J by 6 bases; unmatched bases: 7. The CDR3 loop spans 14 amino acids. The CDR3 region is CASRYRGISGELFF. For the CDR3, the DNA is TGCGCCAGCAGATACAGGGGAATTTCCGGGGAGCTGTTTTTT.

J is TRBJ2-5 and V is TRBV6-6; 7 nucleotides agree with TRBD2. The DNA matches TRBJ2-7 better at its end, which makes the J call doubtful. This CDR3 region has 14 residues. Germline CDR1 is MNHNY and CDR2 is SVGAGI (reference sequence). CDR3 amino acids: CASTDVGGSDEQYF. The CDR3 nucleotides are TGTGCCAGCACCGACGTGGGCGGGAGCGACGAGCAGTACTTC.

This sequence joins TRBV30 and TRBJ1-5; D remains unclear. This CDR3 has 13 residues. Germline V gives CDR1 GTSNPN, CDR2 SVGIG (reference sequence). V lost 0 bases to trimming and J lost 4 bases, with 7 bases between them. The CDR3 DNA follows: TGTGCCTGGAGTGTCCGGGGTAATCAGCCCCAGCATTTT. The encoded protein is CAWSVRGNQPQHF. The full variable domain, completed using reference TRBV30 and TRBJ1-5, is SQTIHQWPATLVQPVGSPLSLECTVEGTSNPNLYWYRQAAGRGLQLLFYSVGIGQISSEVPQNLSASRPQDRQFILSSKKLLLSDSGFYLCAWSVRGNQPQHFGDGTRLSIL.

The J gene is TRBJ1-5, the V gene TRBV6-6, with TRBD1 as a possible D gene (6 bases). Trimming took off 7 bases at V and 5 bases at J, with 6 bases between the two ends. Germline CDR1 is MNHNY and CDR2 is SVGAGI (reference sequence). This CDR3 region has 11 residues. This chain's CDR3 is CASKGDQPQHF. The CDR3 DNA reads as TGTGCCAGCAAGGGGGATCAGCCCCAGCATTTT.

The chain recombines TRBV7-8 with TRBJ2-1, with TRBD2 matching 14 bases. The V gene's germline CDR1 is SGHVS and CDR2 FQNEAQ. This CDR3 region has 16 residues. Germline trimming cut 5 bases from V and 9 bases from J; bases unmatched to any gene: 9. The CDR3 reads CASSVLPGTSGSEQFF. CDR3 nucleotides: TGTGCCAGCAGCGTTCTACCCGGGACTAGCGGGAGTGAGCAGTTCTTC.

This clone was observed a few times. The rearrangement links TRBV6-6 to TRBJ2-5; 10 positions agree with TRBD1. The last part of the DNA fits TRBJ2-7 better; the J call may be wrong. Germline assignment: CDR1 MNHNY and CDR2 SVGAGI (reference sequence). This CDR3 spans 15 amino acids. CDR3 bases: TGTGCCAGTATGGACTCCGGGACAGGGGAGAACGAGCAGTACTTC. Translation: CASMDSGTGENEQYF.

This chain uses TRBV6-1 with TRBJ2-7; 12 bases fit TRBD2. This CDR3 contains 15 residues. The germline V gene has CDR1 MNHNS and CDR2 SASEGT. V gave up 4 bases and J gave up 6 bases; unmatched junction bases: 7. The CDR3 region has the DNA TGTGCCAGCAGTGTAGGACTAGCGGGACTTTTCGAGCAGTACTTC. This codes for CASSVGLAGLFEQYF.